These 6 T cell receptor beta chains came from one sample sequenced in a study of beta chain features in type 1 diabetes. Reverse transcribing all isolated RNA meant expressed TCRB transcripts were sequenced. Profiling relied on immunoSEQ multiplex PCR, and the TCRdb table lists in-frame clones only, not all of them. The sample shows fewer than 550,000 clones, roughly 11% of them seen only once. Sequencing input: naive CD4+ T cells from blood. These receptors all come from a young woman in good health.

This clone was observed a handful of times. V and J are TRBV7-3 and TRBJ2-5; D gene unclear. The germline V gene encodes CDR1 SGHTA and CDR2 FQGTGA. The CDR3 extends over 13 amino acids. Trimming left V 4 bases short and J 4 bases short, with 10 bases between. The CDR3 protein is CASSSGPRETQYF. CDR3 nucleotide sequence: TGTGCCAGCAGCTCAGGACCAAGAGAGACCCAGTACTTC.

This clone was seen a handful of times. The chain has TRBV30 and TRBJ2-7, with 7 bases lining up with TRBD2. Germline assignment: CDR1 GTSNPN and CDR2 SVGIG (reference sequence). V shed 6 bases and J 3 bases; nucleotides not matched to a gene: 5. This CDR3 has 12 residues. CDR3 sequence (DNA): TGTGCCTGTGGTCCTAGCGGCTACGAGCAGTACTTC. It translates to CACGPSGYEQYF.

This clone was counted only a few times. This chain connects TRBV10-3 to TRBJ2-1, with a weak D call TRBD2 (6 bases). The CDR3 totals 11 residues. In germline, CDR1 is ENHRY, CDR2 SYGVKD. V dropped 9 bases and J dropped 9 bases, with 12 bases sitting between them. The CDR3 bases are TGTGCCATTGGACCAGCGGGTGAGCAGTTCTTC. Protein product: CAIGPAGEQFF.

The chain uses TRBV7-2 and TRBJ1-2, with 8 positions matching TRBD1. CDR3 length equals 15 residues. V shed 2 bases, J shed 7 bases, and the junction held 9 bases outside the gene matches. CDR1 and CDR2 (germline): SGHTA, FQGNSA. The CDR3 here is CASSLSRQGYSGYTF. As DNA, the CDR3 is TGTGCCAGCAGCTTAAGCAGACAGGGGTATAGTGGCTACACCTTC. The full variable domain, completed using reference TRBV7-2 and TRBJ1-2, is GAGVSQSPSNKVTEKGKDVELRCDPISGHTALYWYRQSLGQGLEFLIYFQGNSAPDKSGLPSDRFSAERTGGSVSTLTIQRTQQEDSAVYLCASSLSRQGYSGYTFGSGTRLTVV.

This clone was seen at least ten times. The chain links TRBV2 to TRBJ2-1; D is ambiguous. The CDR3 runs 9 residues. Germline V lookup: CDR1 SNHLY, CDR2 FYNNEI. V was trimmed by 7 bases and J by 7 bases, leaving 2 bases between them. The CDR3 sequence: CASTNEQFF. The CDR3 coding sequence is TGTGCCAGCACAAATGAGCAGTTCTTC.

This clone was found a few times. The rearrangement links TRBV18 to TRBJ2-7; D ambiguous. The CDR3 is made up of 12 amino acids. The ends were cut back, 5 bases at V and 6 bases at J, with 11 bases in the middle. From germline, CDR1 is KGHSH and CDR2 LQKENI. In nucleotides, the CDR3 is TGTGCCAGCTCAGAAACGGACGGCGAGCAGTACTTC. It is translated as CASSETDGEQYF. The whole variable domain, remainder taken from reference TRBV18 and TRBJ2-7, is NAGVMQNPRHLVRRRGQEARLRCSPMKGHSHVYWYRQLPEEGLKFMVYLQKENIIDESGMPKERFSAEFPKEGPSILRIQQVVRGDSAAYFCASSETDGEQYFGPGTRLTVT.